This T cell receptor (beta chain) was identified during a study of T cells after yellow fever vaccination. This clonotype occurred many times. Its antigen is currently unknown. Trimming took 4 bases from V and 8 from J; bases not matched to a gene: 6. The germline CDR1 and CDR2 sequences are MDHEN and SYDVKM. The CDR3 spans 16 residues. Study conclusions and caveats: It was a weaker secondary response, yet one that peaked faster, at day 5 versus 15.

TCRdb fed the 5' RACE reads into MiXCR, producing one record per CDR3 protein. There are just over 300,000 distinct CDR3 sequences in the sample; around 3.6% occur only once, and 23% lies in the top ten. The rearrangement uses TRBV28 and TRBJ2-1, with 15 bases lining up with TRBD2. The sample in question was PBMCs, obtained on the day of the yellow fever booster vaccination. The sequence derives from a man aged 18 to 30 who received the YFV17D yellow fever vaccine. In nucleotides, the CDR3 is TGTGCCAGCAGTTCGATCCGGACTAGCGGGGGGGATGAGCAGTTCTTC. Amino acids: CASSSIRTSGGDEQFF.